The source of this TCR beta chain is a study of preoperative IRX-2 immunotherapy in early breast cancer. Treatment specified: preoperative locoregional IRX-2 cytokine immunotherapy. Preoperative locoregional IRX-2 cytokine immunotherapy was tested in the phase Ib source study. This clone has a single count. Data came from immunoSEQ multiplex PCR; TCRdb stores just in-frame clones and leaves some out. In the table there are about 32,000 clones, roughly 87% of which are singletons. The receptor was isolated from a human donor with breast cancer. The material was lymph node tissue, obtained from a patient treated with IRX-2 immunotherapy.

CDR3 residues: CATSPSGQDHNEQFF. DNA for the CDR3: TGTGCCACCAGCCCCTCGGGACAGGACCACAATGAGCAGTTCTTC. The gene calls are TRBV15 and TRBJ2-1; TRBD1 matches at 8 bases. CDR1 is LNHNV, CDR2 YYDKDF, per germline (reference sequence). CDR3 length: 15 residues. Germline trimming cut 5 bases from V and 5 bases from J; bases unmatched to any gene: 8. Complete variable domain (other parts from reference TRBV15 and TRBJ2-1): DAMVIQNPRYQVTQFGKPVTLSCSQTLNHNVMYWYQQKSSQAPKLLFHYYDKDFNNEADTPDNFQSRRPNTSFCFLDIRSPGLGDTAMYLCATSPSGQDHNEQFFGPGTRLTVL.